This T cell receptor beta chain is drawn from a study of blood T cell repertoires in COVID-19 (dated by TCRdb to the early 2020s). Notes on the research overall: Samples from collaborators originated in the United States, Italy and Spain and spanned both the acute and convalescent phases of COVID-19. The prospective study material was composed of cDNA or gDNA derived from T cells, B-cell-depleted T cells, or PBMCs. Deeply sampled blood TCRbeta repertoires from subjects exposed to, actively infected with, or recovered from COVID-19 were included in the dataset. A freely available public database, intended as a resource for researchers studying the immune response to SARS-CoV-2, is where the repertoires were released. The samples were drawn from the first 160 participants of the ongoing ImmuneRACE study and from about 1,200 subjects provided by 6 global collaborators. A de-identified subject ID, COVID-19 status, age in years and sex were almost always included in the sample metadata. Where HLA class I and class II types were available, the types were taken from metadata supplied by the sample provider, not from assay-based typing.

The paper's findings and limits, for the study overall: The quantity of clinical and demographic metadata differed by source and by participant and was supplied without curation.

After removal of 5 bases from V and 4 bases from J, the junction retains 4 bases not matched to a gene. The CDR3 runs 13 amino acids, cysteine and phenylalanine included. The entry retains the CDR3 DNA only, 39 bases that are in frame from base 1. Sequences MGHDK (CDR1) and SYGVNS (CDR2) are obtained from the germline V gene. The immunoSEQ Assay, a bias-controlled multiplex PCR, was used to amplify TCRbeta CDR3 regions from genomic DNA. The paper's data handling went like this. Nucleated cell counts per sample were estimated from amplification of reference gene primers within the assay. Sequence reads were collapsed and filtered to measure the absolute abundance of every unique TCRbeta CDR3 rearrangement. For each sample, productive Simpson clonality was calculated as the square root of Simpson's diversity index across productive rearrangements. Held by TCRdb, this immuneACCESS table contains in-frame sequences only and omits some clones. Under half of the omission traces to an unresolved V gene where checked; the cause of the rest is unknown. That table supplies the V and J calls and clone size; D and trimming were determined from the DNA. The sample data list 250,000 to 400,000 clones, and approximately 90% of these were observed just once. Of the sample, 1.5% to 2% falls within the top ten clones.

One collaborating source in Seattle enrolled patients while the patients were actively infected and followed the patients over time throughout the course of disease. Whole blood was collected in K2EDTA tubes by collaborating institutions according to the institutions' own protocols. For TCRbeta analysis, collaborator samples were shipped as frozen whole blood, as isolated PBMCs, or as DNA extracted from either sample type. Remarks on this clone: Its antigen remains undetermined. The record has no base qualities; no much larger clone is one base away.

Sequences were obtained from peripheral blood. In this chain, TRBV25-1 is recombined with TRBJ1-2, with 7 junctional bases fitting TRBD1. The clonotype comes from a woman aged 25 to 39 with COVID-19, enrolled during active disease. The DNA reads TGTGCCAGCAGTTACGGACAGGTCTATGGCTACACCTTC. Its protein reads: CASSYGQVYGYTF.